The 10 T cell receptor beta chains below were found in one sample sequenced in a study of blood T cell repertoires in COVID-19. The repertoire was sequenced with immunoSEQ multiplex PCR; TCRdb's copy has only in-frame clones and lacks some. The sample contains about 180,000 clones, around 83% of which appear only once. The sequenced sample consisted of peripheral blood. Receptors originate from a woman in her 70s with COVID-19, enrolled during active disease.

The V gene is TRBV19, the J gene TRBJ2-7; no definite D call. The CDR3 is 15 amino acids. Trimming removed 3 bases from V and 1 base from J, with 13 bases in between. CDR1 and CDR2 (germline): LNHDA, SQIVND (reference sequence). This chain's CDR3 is CASSINAGQSYEQYF. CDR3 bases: TGTGCCAGTAGTATTAATGCAGGCCAATCCTACGAGCAGTACTTC.

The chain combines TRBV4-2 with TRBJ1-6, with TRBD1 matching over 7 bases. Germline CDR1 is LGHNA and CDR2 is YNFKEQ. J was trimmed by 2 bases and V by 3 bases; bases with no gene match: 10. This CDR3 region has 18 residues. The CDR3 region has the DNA TGTGCCAGCAGCCAGGGGACAGCCAAGGACACCTATAATTCACCCCTCCACTTT. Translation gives CASSQGTAKDTYNSPLHF.

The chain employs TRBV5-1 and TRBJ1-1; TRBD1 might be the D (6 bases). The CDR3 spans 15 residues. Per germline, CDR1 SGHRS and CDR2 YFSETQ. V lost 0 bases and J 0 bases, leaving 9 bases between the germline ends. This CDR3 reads CASSLAGTLNTEAFF. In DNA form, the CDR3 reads TGCGCCAGCAGCTTGGCCGGGACATTGAACACTGAAGCTTTCTTT. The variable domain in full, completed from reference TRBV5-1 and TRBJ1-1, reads KAGVTQTPRYLIKTRGQQVTLSCSPISGHRSVSWYQQTPGQGLQFLFEYFSETQRNKGNFPGRFSGRQFSNSRSEMNVSTLELGDSALYLCASSLAGTLNTEAFFGQGTRLTVV.

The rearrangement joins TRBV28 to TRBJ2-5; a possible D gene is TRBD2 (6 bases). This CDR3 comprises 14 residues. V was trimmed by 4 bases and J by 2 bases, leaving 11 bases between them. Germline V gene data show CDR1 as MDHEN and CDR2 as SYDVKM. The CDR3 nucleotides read TGTGCCAGCAGTTACATGGCGGGGCAAGAGACCCAGTACTTC. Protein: CASSYMAGQETQYF.

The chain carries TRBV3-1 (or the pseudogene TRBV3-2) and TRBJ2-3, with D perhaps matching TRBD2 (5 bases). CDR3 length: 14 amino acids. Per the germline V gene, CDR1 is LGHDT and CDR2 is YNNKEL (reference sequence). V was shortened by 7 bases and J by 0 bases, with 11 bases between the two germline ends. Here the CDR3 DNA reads TGTGCCAGCACTCTACTAGGGAGCACAGATACGCAGTATTTT. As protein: CASTLLGSTDTQYF.

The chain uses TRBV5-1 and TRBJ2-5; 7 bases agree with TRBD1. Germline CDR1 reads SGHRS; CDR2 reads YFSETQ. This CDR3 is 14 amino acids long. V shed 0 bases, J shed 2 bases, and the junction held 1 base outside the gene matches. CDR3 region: CASSLDRGQETQYF. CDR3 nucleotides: TGCGCCAGCAGCTTGGACAGGGGACAAGAGACCCAGTACTTC.

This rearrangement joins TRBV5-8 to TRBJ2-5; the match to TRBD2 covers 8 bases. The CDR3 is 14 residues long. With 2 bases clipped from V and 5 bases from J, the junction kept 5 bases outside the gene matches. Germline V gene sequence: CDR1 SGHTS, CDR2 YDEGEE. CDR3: CASSLPAGAETQYF. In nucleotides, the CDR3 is TGTGCCAGCAGCTTACCAGCGGGAGCGGAGACCCAGTACTTC.

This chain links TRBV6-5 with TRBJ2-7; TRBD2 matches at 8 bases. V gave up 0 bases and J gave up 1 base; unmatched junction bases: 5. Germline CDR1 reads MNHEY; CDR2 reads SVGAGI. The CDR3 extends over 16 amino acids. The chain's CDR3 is CASSYSGVAGSYEQYF. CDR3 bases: TGTGCCAGCAGTTACTCGGGTGTAGCGGGATCCTACGAGCAGTACTTC.

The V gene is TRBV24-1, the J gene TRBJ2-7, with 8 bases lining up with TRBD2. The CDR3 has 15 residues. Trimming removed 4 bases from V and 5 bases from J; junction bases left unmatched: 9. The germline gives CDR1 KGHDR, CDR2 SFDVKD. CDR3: CATSDPGGGTNEQYF. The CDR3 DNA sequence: TGTGCCACCAGTGACCCCGGGGGGGGCACTAACGAGCAGTACTTC.

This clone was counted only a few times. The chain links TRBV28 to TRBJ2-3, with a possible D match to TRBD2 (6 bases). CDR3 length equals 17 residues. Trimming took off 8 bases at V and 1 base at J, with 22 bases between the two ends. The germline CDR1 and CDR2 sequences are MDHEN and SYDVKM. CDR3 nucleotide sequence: TGTGCCAGCTTCGGGCGTACAATCAGGGAGGGCACAGATACGCAGTATTTT. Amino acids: CASFGRTIREGTDTQYF.